This T cell receptor (beta chain) was sequenced in a study of shared clonotypes between healthy human individuals. Study overall: CD4 naive and CD4 memory each took three plates per donor, while CD8 naive took two and CD8 memory one. Notes on the study in general: Clonotypes shared by all four donors outscored non-shared clonotypes in generation probability. The expectation was that sequencing depth would affect clonotype sharing among donors. Naive subsets tended to show greater estimated richness than memory subsets.

The CDR3 is 13 residues long. V lost 6 bases to trimming and J lost 2 bases, with 9 bases between them. Germline CDR1 is LNHNV and CDR2 is YYDKDF (reference sequence). A word on this clone: Its antigen remains unidentified.

Some clones are missing from TCRdb's copy, which holds only in-frame ones; the method was immunoSEQ multiplex PCR. The profile shows approximately 740,000 clones, about 74% of them singletons. This clonotype was sampled from a woman between 25 and 40 years old in good health. The sequenced material came from memory CD4+ T cells sorted from blood. As to subset: CD45RA-negative fraction. This chain links TRBV15 with TRBJ2-3; D not resolved. The CDR3 bases are TGTGCCACCAGTCCTGGCTTCACAGATACGCAGTATTTT. Protein product: CATSPGFTDTQYF.